Listed below are T cell receptor beta chains from one sample, sequenced in a study of control samples from healthy donors and cancer patients. Here immunoSEQ multiplex PCR was the method, and the copy in TCRdb shows in-frame clones only, minus some. The sample lists some 57,000 clones, 90% to 95% occurring once. Sequencing was carried out using blood. The source of these receptors is a young man in good health. CDR3s include the opening cysteine and the closing phenylalanine or tryptophan. Fields, in order: clone size, V gene, J gene, D gene, CDR3 protein, CDR3 DNA. A D gene is named only where the DNA matches it firmly. Clone sizes are given selectively: once, few, many, or a class where the clone is expanded.

few,TRBV5-1,TRBJ2-7,.,CASSQPGQAYEQYF,TGCGCCAGCAGCCAACCGGGACAAGCCTACGAGCAGTACTTC
.,TRBV5-4,TRBJ2-1,TRBD1,CASSPTGYNEQFF,TGTGCCAGCAGTCCGACAGGGTACAATGAGCAGTTCTTC
.,TRBV14,TRBJ2-7,.,CASSQGAFREQYF,TGTGCCAGCAGCCAAGGGGCCTTCCGAGAGCAGTACTTC
.,TRBV12-5,TRBJ1-1,TRBD1,CASEMDRINTEAFF,TGTGCTAGTGAAATGGACAGGATAAACACTGAAGCTTTCTTT
.,TRBV30,TRBJ2-1,TRBD2,CAWMGLARENEQFF,TGTGCCTGGATGGGACTAGCGAGGGAAAATGAGCAGTTCTTC
.,TRBV21-1,TRBJ2-2,.,CASSLGEESGELFF,TGTGCCAGCAGCCTCGGAGAAGAGTCCGGGGAGCTGTTTTTT
.,TRBV7-2,TRBJ2-5,.,CASSQSTVAPQETQYF,TGTGCCAGCAGCCAATCAACCGTCGCGCCTCAAGAGACCCAGTACTTC
.,TRBV4-1,TRBJ2-7,TRBD1,CASSQVGTGWEQYF,TGCGCCAGCAGCCAAGTGGGGACAGGGTGGGAGCAGTACTTC
.,TRBV5-1,TRBJ2-3,TRBD2,CASSFATSGGNTDTQYF,TGCGCCAGCAGCTTTGCAACTAGCGGGGGAAACACAGATACGCAGTATTTT
.,TRBV18,TRBJ1-4,.,CASSPYNTNEKLFF,TGTGCCAGCTCACCATATAATACTAATGAAAAACTGTTTTTT
.,TRBV4-1,TRBJ2-7,.,CASSQERSYEAYEQYF,TGCGCCAGCAGCCAAGAGAGGAGCTACGAGGCTTACGAGCAGTACTTC
.,TRBV27,TRBJ1-6,.,CASSLFFGGPSYNSPLHF,TGTGCCAGCAGTTTATTTTTCGGGGGCCCCTCCTATAATTCACCCCTCCACTTT
.,TRBV6-5,TRBJ1-1,.,CASTPGDTREAFF,TGTGCCAGCACCCCCGGGGATACCCGTGAAGCTTTCTTT
.,TRBV30,TRBJ1-1,.,CAWSVRRDTEAFF,TGTGCCTGGAGTGTAAGACGGGACACTGAAGCTTTCTTT
.,TRBV3-1/TRBV3-2,TRBJ2-1,TRBD2,CASSHRTSGIGYNEQFF,TGTGCCAGCAGCCACCGGACTAGCGGGATTGGGTACAATGAGCAGTTCTTC
.,TRBV27,TRBJ1-5,TRBD1,CASSPVDRVGNQPQHF,TGTGCCAGCAGCCCCGTGGACAGGGTGGGCAATCAGCCCCAGCATTTT
.,TRBV7-9,TRBJ2-7,.,CASSFSGQAREQYF,TGTGCCAGCAGCTTTTCGGGACAAGCTCGCGAGCAGTACTTC
.,TRBV19,TRBJ1-5,.,CASSRGQPQHF,TGTGCCAGCAGCAGGGGTCAGCCCCAGCATTTT
.,TRBV9,TRBJ2-5,TRBD1,CASSVGTDGETQYF,TGTGCCAGCAGCGTTGGGACAGATGGGGAGACCCAGTACTTC
.,TRBV30,TRBJ2-2,TRBD2,CAWSPPWGSGSTGELFF,TGTGCCTGGAGTCCCCCCTGGGGTAGCGGGTCCACCGGGGAGCTGTTTTTT
.,TRBV13,TRBJ1-1,.,CASSYGQEAFF,TGTGCCAGCAGCTATGGACAGGAAGCTTTCTTT
.,TRBV19,TRBJ2-1,.,CASSIWGSSYNEQFF,TGTGCCAGTAGTATTTGGGGGAGCTCCTACAATGAGCAGTTCTTC
.,TRBV7-9,TRBJ2-7,.,CASSLGESPGQYF,TGTGCCAGCAGCTTGGGAGAGTCGCCCGGGCAGTACTTC
.,TRBV21-1,TRBJ2-5,.,CASTQPGSGETQYF,TGTGCCAGCACCCAACCTGGCAGCGGGGAGACCCAGTACTTC
.,TRBV5-1,TRBJ2-2,.,CASSLGIGAGELFF,TGCGCCAGCAGCTTGGGAATAGGTGCCGGGGAGCTGTTTTTT
.,TRBV18,TRBJ1-5,.,CASSPGQPQHF,TGTGCCAGCTCGCCCGGTCAGCCCCAGCATTTT